The TCR beta chain under discussion was sequenced for a study of cytomegalovirus exposure and HLA in healthy donors. Study observations and caveats: TCR beta V- and J-gene trimming was later associated with a missense DCLRE1C variant. Generally TCR sequences proved uncommon, though certain public TCRs appeared in numerous donors.

Germline V gene sequence: CDR1 MGHDK, CDR2 SYGVNS. Between the trimmed V and J ends, which lost 4 bases and 9 bases, there was a span of 13 bases. This CDR3 is built from 12 residues. PCR involved 60 Vbeta and 13 Jbeta primers. Measured with immunoSEQ multiplex PCR; TCRdb has only the in-frame clones, and not every one. This sample has 110,000 to 150,000 clones, with over 80% found just once. Comment on this clone: Its target is unknown.

This clonotype was sampled from a female donor in good health and CMV-seronegative. Sequencing was done on a sample of PBMCs. The gene calls are TRBV25-1 and TRBJ2-7; a weak D match, TRBD2 (5 bases). CDR3 loop: CASSASGYAQYF. The CDR3, as DNA: TGTGCCAGCAGTGCCTCGGGGTATGCGCAGTACTTC.